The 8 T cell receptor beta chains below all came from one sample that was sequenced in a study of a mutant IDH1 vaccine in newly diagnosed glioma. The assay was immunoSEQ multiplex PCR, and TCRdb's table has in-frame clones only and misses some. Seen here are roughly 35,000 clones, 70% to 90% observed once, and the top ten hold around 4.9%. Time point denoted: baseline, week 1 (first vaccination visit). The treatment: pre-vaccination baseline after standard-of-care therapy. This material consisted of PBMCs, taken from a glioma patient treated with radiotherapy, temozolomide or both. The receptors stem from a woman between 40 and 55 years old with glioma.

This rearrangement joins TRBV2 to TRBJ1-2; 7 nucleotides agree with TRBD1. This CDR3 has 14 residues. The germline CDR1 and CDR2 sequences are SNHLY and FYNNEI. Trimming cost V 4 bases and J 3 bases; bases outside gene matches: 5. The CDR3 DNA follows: TGTGCCAGCAGTGGCCGGACAGGCCACTATGGCTACACCTTC. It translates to CASSGRTGHYGYTF.

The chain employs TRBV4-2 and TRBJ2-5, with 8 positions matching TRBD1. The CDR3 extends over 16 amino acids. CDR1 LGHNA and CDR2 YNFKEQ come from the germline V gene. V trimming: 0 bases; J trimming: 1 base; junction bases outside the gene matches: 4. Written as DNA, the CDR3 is TGTGCCAGCAGCCAAGATGGCGGACAGGGCCAAGAGACCCAGTACTTC. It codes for CASSQDGGQGQETQYF.

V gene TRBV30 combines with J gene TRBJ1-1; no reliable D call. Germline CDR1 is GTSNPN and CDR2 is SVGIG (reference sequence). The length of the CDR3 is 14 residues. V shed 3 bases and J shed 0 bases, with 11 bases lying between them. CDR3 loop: CAWRALPLNTEAFF. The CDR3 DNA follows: TGTGCCTGGAGGGCCCTACCGCTGAACACTGAAGCTTTCTTT.

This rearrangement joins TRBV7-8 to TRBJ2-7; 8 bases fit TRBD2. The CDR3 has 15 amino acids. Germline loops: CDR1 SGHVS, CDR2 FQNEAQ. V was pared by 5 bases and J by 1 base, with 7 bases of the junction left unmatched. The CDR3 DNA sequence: TGTGCCAGCAGCGCCACCGGGACTAGTTCCTACGAGCAGTACTTC. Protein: CASSATGTSSYEQYF. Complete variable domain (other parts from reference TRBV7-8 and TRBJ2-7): GAGVSQSPRYKVAKRGQDVALRCDPISGHVSLFWYQQALGQGPEFLTYFQNEAQLDKSGLPSDRFFAERPEGSVSTLKIQRTQQEDSAVYLCASSATGTSSYEQYFGPGTRLTVT.

This CDR3 is CAWTVGTVNQPQHF. CDR3 in DNA: TGTGCCTGGACCGTCGGGACAGTCAATCAGCCCCAGCATTTT. V usage is TRBV30 and J usage is TRBJ1-5, with 7 bases that match TRBD1. CDR1 and CDR2 (germline): GTSNPN, SVGIG (reference sequence). This CDR3 comprises 14 residues. The trim removed 4 bases at V and 3 bases at J, leaving 6 bases unmatched.

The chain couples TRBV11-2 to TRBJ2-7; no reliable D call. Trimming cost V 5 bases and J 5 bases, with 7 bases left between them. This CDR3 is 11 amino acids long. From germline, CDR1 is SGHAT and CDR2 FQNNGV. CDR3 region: CASSHGDEQYF. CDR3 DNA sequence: TGTGCCAGCAGCCATGGGGACGAGCAGTACTTC.

The CDR3 DNA sequence: TGTGCCAGCAGCTTAGGAGCCACCCGGGGGGGCCCCCAAGAGACCCAGTACTTC. It specifies CASSLGATRGGPQETQYF. J is TRBJ2-5 and V is TRBV13; 8 bases match TRBD2. The V segment lost 0 bases and the J segment 1 base; nucleotides outside the gene matches: 10. The CDR3 is 18 residues long. CDR1 PRHDT and CDR2 FYEKMQ come from the germline V gene (reference sequence).

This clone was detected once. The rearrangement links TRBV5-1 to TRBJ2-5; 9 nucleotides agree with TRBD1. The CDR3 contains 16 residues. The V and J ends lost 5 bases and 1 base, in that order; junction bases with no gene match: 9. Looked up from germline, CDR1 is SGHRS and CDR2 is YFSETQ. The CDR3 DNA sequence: TGCGCCAGCAGGCCCGGTACAGGGGGCGGCCAAGAGACCCAGTACTTC. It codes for CASRPGTGGGQETQYF.